Presented here are 21 T cell receptor beta chains from one specimen sequenced in a study of T-cell reconstitution after alpha-beta-depleted transplantation in children. Unique molecular identifiers were incorporated when the TCRbeta library was constructed. TCRdb re-analysed the PCR reads in MiXCR, keeping a single row per CDR3 protein. Here the sample spans 420,000 or so distinct CDR3 sequences, 9.5% to 13% being singletons. This specimen consisted of PBMCs from the stem cell graft donor, obtained from the stem cell graft. The origin of the receptors is a human donor who donated a stem cell graft to a child with acute myeloid leukemia.

CDR3 sequence: CAFFQSGELFF. The CDR3, as DNA: TGTGCCTTCTTTCAGAGCGGGGAGCTGTTTTTT. The chain carries TRBV30 and TRBJ2-2; D not certain. V was shortened by 7 bases and J by 7 bases, with 10 bases between the two germline ends. The CDR3 contains 11 residues. Germline V CDR1 and CDR2: GTSNPN, SVGIG (reference sequence).

There are a few counts of this clonotype. This sequence joins TRBV12-3 or TRBV12-4 and TRBJ2-7, with 8 bases aligning to TRBD1. This CDR3 is built from 12 residues. The ends lost 6 bases at V and 6 bases at J; junction bases unmatched: 4. CDR3 nucleotides: TGTGCCAGCAGCCTTACAGGGGGCGAGCAGTACTTC. Translating gives CASSLTGGEQYF.

The table lists this clonotype with many counts. The genes are TRBV6-2 or TRBV6-3 and TRBJ2-2, with unresolved D. CDR3 length equals 13 residues. Germline lookup yields CDR1 MNHEY and CDR2 SVGEGT. V lost 10 bases and J lost 1, with 10 bases in between. As DNA, the CDR3 is TGTGCCACCATAGCCCAGAACACCGGGGAGCTGTTTTTT. Translating gives CATIAQNTGELFF.

This clonotype was recorded at least ten times. This sequence joins TRBV10-3 and TRBJ1-2; D unclear. The CDR3 sequence is 13 residues long. V was pared by 6 bases and J by 3 bases, with 11 bases between. Germline CDR1 is ENHRY and CDR2 is SYGVKD. The CDR3 DNA sequence: TGTGCCATCAGCTTAGTAACCGACTATGGCTACACCTTC. Protein product: CAISLVTDYGYTF.

This clonotype appeared a few times. The V gene is TRBV5-1, the J gene TRBJ1-2, with 9 bases aligning to TRBD1. The V gene end was trimmed by 3 bases and the J gene end by 7 bases; junction bases not matched to a gene: 1. This CDR3 has 12 residues. CDR1 and CDR2 (germline): SGHRS, YFSETQ. CDR3 loop: CASSSGQGGYTF. The DNA for the CDR3 is TGCGCCAGCAGCTCGGGACAGGGTGGCTACACCTTC.

The chain has TRBV5-1 and TRBJ1-2; D unclear. V lost 1 base and J 0 bases, leaving 7 bases between the germline ends. Germline assignment: CDR1 SGHRS and CDR2 YFSETQ. CDR3 length: 14 amino acids. The CDR3 is CASSLRESNYGYTF. The CDR3 DNA is TGCGCCAGCAGCTTGCGGGAATCTAACTATGGCTACACCTTC.

The V and J genes are TRBV11-2 and TRBJ1-1, with 7 bases lining up with TRBD1. This CDR3 is built from 12 residues. CDR1 is SGHAT, CDR2 FQNNGV, per germline. Trimming at V came to 5 bases and at J to 10 bases, leaving 7 bases not matched to a gene. CDR3 DNA: TGTGCCAGCAGCCGAGAGACAGGGAGAGCTTTCTTT. This gives the protein CASSRETGRAFF.

This clonotype appeared a few times. V usage is TRBV20-1 and J usage is TRBJ2-5; D not certain. Germline CDR1 DFQATT, CDR2 SNEGSKA (reference sequence). The CDR3 extends over 15 amino acids. Between the trimmed V and J ends, which lost 3 bases and 5 bases, there was a span of 19 bases. CDR3 protein: CSASSRLRVGETQYF. Written as DNA, the CDR3 is TGCAGTGCTAGTTCTAGACTGCGAGTGGGGGAGACCCAGTACTTC.

The chain couples TRBV11-2 to TRBJ2-7; a weak D match, TRBD1 (6 bases). Germline V lookup: CDR1 SGHAT, CDR2 FQNNGV. CDR3 length: 14 amino acids. V was pared by 4 bases and J by 6 bases, with 16 bases between. CDR3 protein: CASSSPGQRGEQYV. The CDR3 nucleotides are TGTGCCAGCAGCTCGCCCGGACAGAGGGGCGAGCAGTACGTC.

The chain joins TRBV2 to TRBJ1-1, with TRBD1 identical over 8 bases. Losses at the gene ends were 3 bases for V and 5 bases for J; bases not matched to a gene: 8. The CDR3 length is 15 residues. Germline V gene sequence: CDR1 SNHLY, CDR2 FYNNEI. CDR3 protein: CASSEPQGAITEAFF. The CDR3 nucleotides read TGTGCCAGCAGTGAGCCGCAGGGGGCAATTACTGAAGCTTTCTTT. The whole variable domain, remainder taken from reference TRBV2 and TRBJ1-1, is EPEVTQTPSHQVTQMGQEVILRCVPISNHLYFYWYRQILGQKVEFLVSFYNNEISEKSEIFDDQFSVERPDGSNFTLKIRSTKLEDSAMYFCASSEPQGAITEAFFGQGTRLTVV.

This clonotype has ten or more counts. This chain uses TRBV5-1 with TRBJ1-3; D remains unclear. Trimming took off 4 bases at V and 0 bases at J, with 8 bases between the two ends. CDR3 length: 14 residues. CDR1 is SGHRS and CDR2 is YFSETQ in the germline V gene. CDR3 amino acids: CASSQNPSGNTIYF. The CDR3 DNA is TGCGCCAGCAGCCAGAACCCCTCTGGAAACACCATATATTTT.

Many counts were recorded for this clonotype. The chain carries TRBV6-1 and TRBJ2-1, with 11 bases identical to TRBD1. The CDR3 loop spans 15 amino acids. V trimming: 3 bases; J trimming: 8 bases; junction bases outside the gene matches: 6. CDR1 and CDR2 from the germline V gene are MNHNS and SASEGT. The CDR3 bases are TGTGCCAGCAGTGATGGGACAGGGGGGGCGCATGAGCAGTTCTTC. Its translation is CASSDGTGGAHEQFF.

The chain combines TRBV29-1 with TRBJ1-2, with D hard to call. CDR3 length: 15 amino acids. Germline V gene lookup returns CDR1 SQVTM and CDR2 ANQGSEA. V lost 2 bases and J lost 0, with 13 bases in between. The CDR3 region is CSVEPQQASNYGYTF. CDR3 DNA: TGCAGCGTTGAACCCCAGCAGGCCTCTAACTATGGCTACACCTTC.

This chain connects TRBV9 to TRBJ1-5; possibly TRBD1 for D (5 bases). Germline values: CDR1 SGDLS, CDR2 YYNGEE. CDR3 length: 14 amino acids. Between the trimmed V and J ends, which lost 0 bases and 7 bases, there was a span of 11 bases. CDR3 amino acids: CASSVEGVEQPQHF. CDR3 DNA sequence: TGTGCCAGCAGCGTAGAAGGGGTAGAGCAGCCCCAGCATTTT.

This clonotype was detected ten times or more. The chain is built from TRBV18 and TRBJ1-1; no definite D call. Trimming shortened V by 3 bases and J by 3 bases, and 8 bases separated the two germline ends. CDR1 KGHSH and CDR2 LQKENI come from the germline V gene. This CDR3 region has 13 residues. Here the CDR3 reads CASSPGVDTEAFF. The CDR3 DNA is TGTGCCAGCTCACCGGGAGTAGACACTGAAGCTTTCTTT.

The table lists this clonotype with a few counts. The gene calls are TRBV28 and TRBJ2-7; 11 nucleotides line up with TRBD2. V shed 7 bases and J 5 bases; nucleotides not matched to a gene: 4. The CDR3 covers 13 residues. CDR1 is MDHEN and CDR2 is SYDVKM in the germline V gene. The CDR3 sequence: CASKVAGGHEQYV. The CDR3 region has the DNA TGTGCCAGCAAGGTAGCGGGGGGGCACGAGCAGTACGTC.

This clonotype was detected only a few times. The chain recombines TRBV20-1 with TRBJ2-7; TRBD2 matches 8 bases. V lost 3 bases, J lost 3 bases, and 7 bases stayed unmatched. The CDR3 has 14 amino acids. Looked up from germline, CDR1 is DFQATT and CDR2 is SNEGSKA (reference sequence). The CDR3 DNA is TGCAGTGCTAGTGGCCGGGAGGGATTCTACGAGCAGTACTTC. Translation gives CSASGREGFYEQYF.

This clonotype appeared many times. The chain recombines TRBV3-1 with TRBJ2-5; 9 nucleotides line up with TRBD2. The V gene's germline CDR1 is LGHDT and CDR2 YNNKEL (reference sequence). J gave up 5 bases and V 2 bases, and 3 bases lay outside the gene matches. CDR3 length: 14 amino acids. The CDR3 coding sequence is TGTGCCAGCAGCCAAATGACTAGCGGCGAGACCCAGTACTTC. Its translation is CASSQMTSGETQYF.

The rearrangement uses TRBV24-1 and TRBJ2-3, with 9 nucleotides matching TRBD2. This CDR3 has 16 residues. V lost 3 bases to trimming and J lost 4 bases; unmatched junction nucleotides: 7. Germline V gives CDR1 KGHDR, CDR2 SFDVKD. CDR3 region: CATSDRAGGGADTQYF. CDR3 bases: TGTGCCACCAGTGATCGAGCGGGAGGAGGAGCAGATACGCAGTATTTT.

This clonotype has at least ten counts. One end of the junction is discordant with germline, which a read error may explain. J is TRBJ1-5 and V is TRBV5-1; D is unclear. The CDR3 totals 14 residues. The germline V gene encodes CDR1 SGHRS and CDR2 YFSETQ. CDR3: CASSLEGSNQPQHF. The CDR3 bases are TGTGCCAGCAGCTTAGAGGGAAGCAATCAGCCCCAGCATTTT.

The V and J genes are TRBV5-1 and TRBJ2-7, with 11 bases that match TRBD2. The CDR3 runs 13 residues. Germline CDR1 and CDR2: SGHRS and YFSETQ. With 7 bases clipped from V and 2 bases from J, the junction kept 2 bases outside the gene matches. CDR3 residues: CASGTSGTYEQYF. The CDR3 DNA is TGCGCCAGCGGGACTAGCGGAACCTACGAGCAGTACTTC.